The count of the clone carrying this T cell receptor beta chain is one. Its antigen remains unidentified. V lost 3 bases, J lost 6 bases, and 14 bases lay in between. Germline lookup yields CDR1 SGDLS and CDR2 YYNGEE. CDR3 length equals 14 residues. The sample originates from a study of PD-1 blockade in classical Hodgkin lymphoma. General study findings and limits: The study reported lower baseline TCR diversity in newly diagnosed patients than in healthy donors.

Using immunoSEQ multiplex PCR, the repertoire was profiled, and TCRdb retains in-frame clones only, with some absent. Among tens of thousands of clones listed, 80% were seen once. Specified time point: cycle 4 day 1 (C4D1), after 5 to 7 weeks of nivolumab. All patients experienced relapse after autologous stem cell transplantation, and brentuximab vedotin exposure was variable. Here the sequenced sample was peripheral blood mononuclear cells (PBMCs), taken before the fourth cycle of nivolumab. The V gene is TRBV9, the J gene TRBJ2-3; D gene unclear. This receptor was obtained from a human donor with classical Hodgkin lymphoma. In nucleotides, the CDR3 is TGTGCCAGCAGCGCCCCTCTGACGAGGGATACGCAGTATTTT. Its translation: CASSAPLTRDTQYF.